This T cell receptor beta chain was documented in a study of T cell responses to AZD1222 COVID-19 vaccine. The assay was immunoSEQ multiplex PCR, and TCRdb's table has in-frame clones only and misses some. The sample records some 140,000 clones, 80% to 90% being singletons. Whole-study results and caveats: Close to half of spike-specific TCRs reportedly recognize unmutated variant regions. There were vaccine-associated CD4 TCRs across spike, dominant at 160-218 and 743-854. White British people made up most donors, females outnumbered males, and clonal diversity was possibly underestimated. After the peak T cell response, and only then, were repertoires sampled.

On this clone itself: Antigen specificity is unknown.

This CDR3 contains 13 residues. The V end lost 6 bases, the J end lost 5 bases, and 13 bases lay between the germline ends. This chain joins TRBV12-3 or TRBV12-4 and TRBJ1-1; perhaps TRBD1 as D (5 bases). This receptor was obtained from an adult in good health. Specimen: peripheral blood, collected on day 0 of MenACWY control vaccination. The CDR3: CASSRTRGTEAFF. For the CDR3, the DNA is TGTGCCAGCAGCCGGACAAGAGGAACTGAAGCTTTCTTT.